This TCR beta chain is drawn from a study of blood T cell repertoires in COVID-19. At the level of the study: The United States, Italy and Spain supplied acute and convalescent COVID-19 samples. T cells, B-cell-depleted T cells, or PBMCs provided the cDNA or gDNA that served as material.

Per the original data handling: The authors estimated nucleated cell counts from reference gene primer amplification. TCRdb's copy holds only in-frame clones and misses some; the assay was immunoSEQ multiplex PCR. The V and J calls and the clone size are those of that table, but D and trimming were determined from the DNA. The sample includes about 140,000 clones, around 91% of them seen just once. CDR1 SGHTA and CDR2 FQGNSA come from the germline V gene. Trimming took 5 bases from V and 4 from J; bases not matched to a gene: 8. CDR3 length: 15 amino acids. Sequencing was carried out using peripheral blood. The chain recombines TRBV7-2 with TRBJ2-1; TRBD2 matches 7 bases. The sequence derives from a woman aged 55-70 years with active COVID-19. CDR3 region: CASSLTSWGYNEQFF. The CDR3 nucleotides are TGTGCCAGCAGCCTGACTAGCTGGGGGTACAATGAGCAGTTCTTC. The entire variable domain, with the rest obtained from reference TRBV7-2 and TRBJ2-1, is as follows: GAGVSQSPSNKVTEKGKDVELRCDPISGHTALYWYRQSLGQGLEFLIYFQGNSAPDKSGLPSDRFSAERTGGSVSTLTIQRTQQEDSAVYLCASSLTSWGYNEQFFGPGTRLTVL.